These T cell receptor beta chains were read from a single sample in a study of blood T cell repertoires in COVID-19. Method: immunoSEQ multiplex PCR; TCRdb's copy keeps in-frame clones and lacks some. The data contain 110,000 to 150,000 clones, around 85% of them singletons. Sequencing was carried out using peripheral blood. Receptors were obtained from a man over 45 with acute or convalescent COVID-19. Both conserved end residues are trimmed from each CDR3. Fields, in order: CDR3 length, V gene, J gene, clone size, CDR3 protein. The listing skips clone size in some rows; elsewhere it reads once, few, many or a size class.

16	TRBV27	TRBJ1-4	once	ASSPIFWTEVPNEKLF
14	TRBV7-8	TRBJ1-1	.	ASLEPGQGRYTEAF
11	TRBV3-1/TRBV3-2	TRBJ2-7	.	ASSLGLAIEQY
12	TRBV18	TRBJ2-7	.	ASSPTGISYEQY
11	TRBV7-6	TRBJ2-5	.	ASSRGQQETQY
10	TRBV30	TRBJ2-1	.	AWSKKGNEQF
13	TRBV19	TRBJ2-7	.	ASSLTSGTSYEQY
12	TRBV25-1	TRBJ1-1	.	ASSELGLGTGAF
13	TRBV18	TRBJ1-3	.	ASSPSDNSGNTIY
11	TRBV28	TRBJ2-4	once	ASSNQGENIQY
13	TRBV19	TRBJ2-1	.	ASSRTSGSLNEQF
11	TRBV2	TRBJ1-1	.	ASRPEFNTEAF
12	TRBV27	TRBJ2-7	once	ASSLSGQAYEQY
16	TRBV28	TRBJ2-3	.	ASSSAPLSGLSTDTQY